Listed here is a single TCR beta chain. The antigen is undetermined. This sample is part of a study of naive and memory T cell subsets. Study-level findings and limits: Gini index rose across naive, CM, EM and EMRA in CD4 and CD8. A few larger clonotypes appeared in naive repertoires, especially CD8, possibly memory cells re-expressing CD45RA.

The beta constant-region primer was an equimolar mix of two oligonucleotides covering TRBC1 and TRBC2. Ligated cDNA was amplified by four rounds of PCR with nested alpha and beta constant-region primers and SP2. TCRdb used MiXCR to reprocess the UMI-ligation and nested PCR reads, holding one entry per CDR3 protein. Of over 130,000 distinct CDR3 sequences listed, more than 15% were seen once; the top ten hold around 0.63%. This clonotype was obtained from a human donor in good health. The specimen sequenced was naive CD8+ T cells from blood.

CDR3 coding DNA: TGTGCCAGCAGCTTGGGGGGGACAGATGCTTTCTTT. Translated, it gives CASSLGGTDAFF. The J gene is TRBJ1-1, the V gene TRBV7-6; 7 nucleotides align to TRBD1. With V trimmed by 3 bases and J by 11 bases, 6 bases remained unmatched. CDR3 length equals 12 residues. Germline V lookup: CDR1 SGHVS, CDR2 FNYEAQ.